A selection of T cell receptor beta chains follows, all from one sample in a study of T-cell reconstitution after alpha-beta-depleted transplantation in children. TCRdb re-called the PCR reads with MiXCR, one entry per CDR3 protein. The data contain 90,000 to 130,000 distinct CDR3 sequences, 10% to 13% of them singletons. The sequencing here drew on PBMCs from the stem cell graft donor, taken from the stem cell graft. The receptors come from a human donor who donated a stem cell graft to a child with acute lymphoblastic leukemia. CDR3s include the opening cysteine and the closing phenylalanine or tryptophan. D genes are given only for firm matches. Clone size is given for some rows only: seen once, a few or many times, or a class if the clone is expanded.

>TRBJ2-5|many|TRBV7-2|TRBD2
CASSLMTSGRDLETQYF
TGTGCCAGCAGCTTAATGACTAGCGGGAGGGATCTAGAGACCCAGTACTTC
>TRBJ2-1|few|TRBV5-1|.
CASSLRGGQPGSYNEQFF
TGCGCCAGCAGCTTGAGGGGGGGACAGCCAGGCTCCTACAATGAGCAGTTCTTC
>TRBJ1-2|few|TRBV18|.
CASSPPLDGYTF
TGTGCCAGCTCACCACCACTGGATGGCTACACCTTC
>TRBJ1-1|many|TRBV28|.
CASTLNTEAFF
TGTGCCAGCACCCTGAACACTGAAGCTTTCTTT
>TRBJ2-1|few|TRBV7-3|TRBD2
CASSLRTSGSVDNEQFF
TGTGCCAGCAGCTTACGGACTAGCGGGAGCGTAGACAATGAGCAGTTCTTC
>TRBJ2-7|few|TRBV6-5|TRBD1
CASSYGTGGYEQYF
TGTGCCAGCAGTTACGGGACAGGGGGTTACGAGCAGTACTTC
>TRBJ2-7|.|TRBV5-1|TRBD1
CAGSRPGTGVYEQYF
TGCGCCGGCAGCAGACCAGGGACAGGGGTCTACGAGCAGTACTTC
>TRBJ2-1|many|TRBV20-1|.
CSAASGVSPNEQFF
TGCAGTGCAGCGTCAGGGGTGAGCCCCAATGAGCAGTTCTTC
>TRBJ1-5|.|TRBV30|.
CAWSPPRGAGRYQPQHF
TGTGCCTGGAGTCCCCCACGGGGGGCCGGGCGATATCAGCCCCAGCATTTT
>TRBJ2-7|.|TRBV7-6|TRBD2
CASSPGGGRANWYEQYF
TGTGCCAGCAGCCCCGGTGGCGGGAGGGCCAATTGGTACGAGCAGTACTTC
>TRBJ2-7|many|TRBV28|.
CASSPIFVSYEQYF
TGTGCCAGCAGTCCCATCTTTGTCTCCTACGAGCAGTACTTC
>TRBJ1-2|many|TRBV3-1|.
CASSQVSGRDGYTF
TGTGCCAGCAGCCAAGTATCTGGGAGGGATGGCTACACCTTC
>TRBJ2-7|.|TRBV5-1|.
CASMGGDEQYF
TGCGCCAGCATGGGGGGTGACGAGCAGTACTTC
>TRBJ2-6|once|TRBV29-1|.
CSVDAPGANVLTF
TGCAGCGTTGACGCCCCTGGGGCCAACGTCCTGACTTTC
>TRBJ1-3|few|TRBV9|.
CASSLRPTGSSGNTIYF
TGTGCCAGCAGCCTCCGCCCGACAGGAAGCTCTGGAAACACCATATATTTT
>TRBJ2-3|many|TRBV18|.
CASSPYRSTDTQYF
TGTGCCAGCTCACCATACAGAAGCACAGATACGCAGTATTTT
>TRBJ2-5|many|TRBV3-1|TRBD2
CASSQEMWTSGRGETQYF
TGTGCCAGCAGCCAAGAAATGTGGACTAGCGGGAGGGGGGAGACCCAGTACTTC
>TRBJ2-5|.|TRBV20-1|.
CSASISGWRTQYF
TGCAGTGCTAGCATCTCCGGCTGGCGGACCCAGTACTTC
>TRBJ2-5|many|TRBV4-3|.
CASSQDRKRETQYF
TGCGCCAGCAGCCAAGATCGAAAAAGAGAGACCCAGTACTTC
>TRBJ2-7|many|TRBV20-1|.
CSARPVDSSYEQYF
TGCAGTGCTAGACCGGTGGACAGTTCCTACGAGCAGTACTTC
>TRBJ2-7|many|TRBV10-3|.
CAISESVLTGEQYF
TGTGCCATCAGTGAGTCGGTCCTAACGGGCGAGCAGTACTTC
>TRBJ2-5|many|TRBV18|.
CASSATTETQYF
TGTGCCAGCTCAGCGACAACAGAGACCCAGTACTTC
>TRBJ2-7|.|TRBV13|.
CASSLRQEAYEQYF
TGTGCCAGCAGCTTACGACAGGAGGCCTACGAGCAGTACTTC
>TRBJ1-2|many|TRBV10-3|.
CAISEAGTPYGYTF
TGTGCCATCAGTGAAGCGGGGACGCCCTATGGCTACACCTTC
>TRBJ2-2|many|TRBV6-5|TRBD2
CASSYHLTPAAYGGGRWAGELFF
TGTGCCAGCAGTTACCACTTGACCCCGGCAGCCTACGGGGGCGGGAGGTGGGCCGGGGAGCTGTTTTTT
>TRBJ2-7|many|TRBV15|.
CATSRSYGAGGNEQYF
TGTGCCACCAGCAGATCGTACGGCGCAGGAGGGAACGAGCAGTACTTC
>TRBJ2-3|many|TRBV12-3/TRBV12-4|TRBD2
CASSLAGGPGTDTQYF
TGTGCCAGCAGTTTGGCGGGAGGGCCTGGCACAGATACGCAGTATTTT
>TRBJ2-3|many|TRBV20-1|.
CSASQPSTDTQYF
TGCAGTGCTAGTCAACCGAGCACAGATACGCAGTATTTT
>TRBJ2-5|.|TRBV10-2|TRBD1
CASSAPTGGLKTQYF
TGCGCCAGCAGTGCCCCCACAGGGGGCTTAAAGACCCAGTACTTC
>TRBJ2-3|few|TRBV4-3|TRBD1
CASSLAGQGRTDTQYF
TGCGCCAGCAGCCTTGCAGGACAGGGGAGAACAGATACGCAGTATTTT
>TRBJ2-2|few|TRBV5-6|TRBD2
CASSLGLAVNTGELFF
TGTGCCAGCAGCTTGGGACTAGCGGTAAACACCGGGGAGCTGTTTTTT
>TRBJ1-1|.|TRBV2|TRBD1
CASSESPGQGNTEAFF
TGTGCCAGCAGTGAATCTCCCGGACAGGGGAACACTGAAGCTTTCTTT
>TRBJ2-7|many|TRBV29-1|.
CSVPGSPPSYEQYF
TGCAGCGTTCCGGGAAGCCCCCCGTCCTACGAGCAGTACTTC
>TRBJ1-2|many|TRBV19|.
CASSIVGGYTF
TGTGCCAGTAGTATAGTCGGAGGCTACACCTTC
>TRBJ2-1|many|TRBV4-3|.
CASSQGGGPTDEQFF
TGCGCCAGCAGTCAGGGAGGGGGCCCTACCGATGAGCAGTTCTTC
>TRBJ2-1|many|TRBV4-3|.
CASSQDFADEQFF
TGCGCCAGCAGCCAAGATTTTGCGGATGAGCAGTTCTTC
>TRBJ2-2|many|TRBV29-1|TRBD1
CSVGWTGDTGELFF
TGCAGCGTTGGGTGGACAGGCGACACCGGGGAGCTGTTTTTT
>TRBJ1-1|many|TRBV6-6|.
CASRARGNTEAFF
TGTGCCAGCAGGGCAAGAGGAAACACTGAAGCTTTCTTT
>TRBJ1-2|many|TRBV29-1|.
CSVESGQGRGYTF
TGCAGCGTTGAATCGGGGCAGGGTAGGGGCTACACCTTC
>TRBJ1-2|many|TRBV12-3/TRBV12-4|.
CASSSGPTRGYGYTF
TGTGCCAGCAGTTCCGGGCCAACAAGGGGCTATGGCTACACCTTC
>TRBJ2-7|many|TRBV12-3/TRBV12-4|TRBD1
CASRRGTGRTYEQYF
TGTGCCAGCAGACGTGGGACAGGCCGAACCTACGAGCAGTACTTC
>TRBJ2-6|many|TRBV5-1|.
CASSGGAYSGANVLTF
TGCGCCAGCAGCGGGGGTGCCTACTCTGGGGCCAACGTCCTGACTTTC
>TRBJ1-2|many|TRBV29-1|.
CSVFGNGYTF
TGCAGCGTTTTCGGGAATGGCTACACCTTC
>TRBJ2-3|many|TRBV12-3/TRBV12-4|.
CASSLGGSGTDTQYF
TGTGCCAGCAGTTTGGGGGGCTCTGGCACAGATACGCAGTATTTT
>TRBJ2-1|.|TRBV3-1|.
CASSQTHRARAWFGDEQFF
TGTGCCAGCAGCCAAACCCACCGGGCACGGGCTTGGTTTGGTGATGAGCAGTTCTTC
>TRBJ2-7|many|TRBV7-9|.
CASSSGRPPYEQYF
TGTGCCAGCAGCTCAGGACGGCCCCCCTACGAGCAGTACTTC
>TRBJ2-7|.|TRBV28|.
CAIGPGLPCSYEQYF
TGTGCCATCGGCCCCGGGCTCCCGTGCTCCTACGAGCAGTACTTC
>TRBJ2-6|many|TRBV10-3|.
CAISESGTGANVLTF
TGTGCCATCAGTGAGTCAGGGACCGGGGCCAACGTCCTGACTTTC
>TRBJ2-7|many|TRBV7-2|.
CASSLREPPYYEQYF
TGTGCCAGCAGCCTACGGGAGCCCCCCTACTACGAGCAGTACTTC
>TRBJ2-5|many|TRBV9|TRBD1
CASSTGGGETQYF
TGTGCCAGCAGCACAGGGGGAGGAGAGACCCAGTACTTC